One sample yielded the 21 T cell receptor beta chains listed below, sequenced in a study of blood T cells in healthy people across ages. Primers used in a second PCR of about 7 to 12 cycles were a sample-barcoded 5' primer and a J-beta primer mix. Each CDR3 protein is one row after TCRdb ran MiXCR on the 5' RACE reads. The top ten hold 3% of the sample, which has approximately 780,000 distinct CDR3 sequences, 20% to 30% seen once. This sample was also put to use in a study of T cells of mothers and their children.

The sample consisted of blood. Source of these receptors: a boy aged 5-17 years in good health.

The chain is built from TRBV6-6 and TRBJ2-2; 7 nucleotides match TRBD2. V was clipped by 5 bases and J by 4 bases; unmatched bases: 4. There are 14 residues in the CDR3. Germline CDR1 and CDR2: MNHNY and SVGAGI (reference sequence). DNA for the CDR3: TGTGCCAGCAGTCGGGACTATCTCACCGGGGAGCTGTTTTTT. This codes for CASSRDYLTGELFF.

This clonotype was seen only a few times. The chain links TRBV11-2 to TRBJ2-5; 7 positions agree with TRBD1. The CDR3 has 17 residues. CDR1 SGHAT and CDR2 FQNNGV come from the germline V gene. Unmatched junction bases numbered 8, after V lost 1 base and J lost 0 bases. The CDR3 nucleotides read TGTGCCAGCAGCTTAGGAGCGAGGGGGACAGACCAAGAGACCCAGTACTTC. This translates into CASSLGARGTDQETQYF.

CDR3 loop: CASSLDGGAKGYTF. In nucleotides, the CDR3 is TGCGCCAGCAGCTTGGACGGGGGGGCAAAAGGCTACACCTTC. This chain uses TRBV5-1 with TRBJ1-2; D may be TRBD1 (6 bases). The germline CDR1 and CDR2 sequences are SGHRS and YFSETQ. This CDR3 has 14 amino acids. Between the trimmed V and J ends, which lost 0 bases and 8 bases, there was a span of 14 bases.

This clonotype was detected a few times. The chain employs TRBV12-3 or TRBV12-4 and TRBJ2-5, with 7 bases aligning to TRBD1. The J call could be wrong; TRBJ2-1 is a better fit for the DNA end. The CDR3 is 14 amino acids. The CDR3 coding sequence is TGTGCCAGCAGCGGGACAGTCGCCTACAATGAGCAGTTCTTC. This gives the protein CASSGTVAYNEQFF.

This clonotype showed up just a few times. The chain links TRBV5-1 to TRBJ2-3, with D perhaps assigned TRBD1 or TRBD2 (6 bases each). With 2 bases removed from V and 10 bases from J, the gap between germline ends came to 20 bases. Germline V lookup: CDR1 SGHRS, CDR2 YFSETQ. This CDR3 comprises 15 residues. DNA of the CDR3: TGCGCCAGCAGCTTATTGGAGGGGGTACGAGACGCGCAGTATTTT. Protein: CASSLLEGVRDAQYF.

The J gene is TRBJ2-5, the V gene TRBV24-1; 7 bases are shared with TRBD1. CDR1 and CDR2 (germline): KGHDR, SFDVKD. The CDR3 has 14 amino acids. V was pared by 3 bases and J by 5 bases, with 5 bases of the junction left unmatched. The CDR3 here is CATSDPDRRETQYF. The CDR3 nucleotides read TGTGCCACCAGTGATCCGGACAGGAGGGAGACCCAGTACTTC.

The chain is built from TRBV10-2 and TRBJ2-7; unclear D gene. The CDR3 is made up of 13 amino acids. Germline-derived CDR1 and CDR2 are WSHSY and SAAADI. V was shortened by 0 bases and J by 5 bases, with 8 bases between the two germline ends. The CDR3 loop reads CASSESIRDEQYF. CDR3 in DNA: TGCGCCAGCAGTGAGTCGATTAGGGACGAGCAGTACTTC.

This clonotype has only a few counts. The chain has TRBV7-2 and TRBJ2-5; D gene ambiguous. Germline values: CDR1 SGHTA, CDR2 FQGNSA. The CDR3 is made up of 15 amino acids. The V end was cut by 2 bases, the J end by 2 bases, with 12 bases between. CDR3 sequence: CASSLSWAVQETQYF. DNA of the CDR3: TGTGCCAGCAGCTTATCGTGGGCAGTACAAGAGACCCAGTACTTC.

This clonotype turned up a few times. One end of the junction does not line up with germline, which may come from a read error. The chain joins TRBV18 to TRBJ2-4; tentative D call: TRBD1 (6 bases). This CDR3 has 13 residues. From germline, CDR1 is KGHSH and CDR2 LQKENI. CDR3 nucleotides: TGTGCCAGCTCTCCACCGGTCCGGGACAATCAGTACTTC. This codes for CASSPPVRDNQYF. The variable domain in full, completed from reference TRBV18 and TRBJ2-4, reads NAGVMQNPRHLVRRRGQEARLRCSPMKGHSHVYWYRQLPEEGLKFMVYLQKENIIDESGMPKERFSAEFPKEGPSILRIQQVVRGDSAAYFCASSPPVRDNQYFGAGTRLSVL.

This clonotype appeared a few times. The chain links TRBV29-1 to TRBJ2-7; D might be TRBD2 (6 bases). This CDR3 spans 11 amino acids. Germline values: CDR1 SQVTM, CDR2 ANQGSEA. The ends were cut back, 6 bases at V and 1 base at J, with 7 bases in the middle. The CDR3 loop reads CSVGLSYEQYF. Written as DNA, the CDR3 is TGCAGCGTAGGACTATCCTACGAGCAGTACTTC.

A note on this clonotype: One end of the junction varies from germline; a read error may be responsible. The chain has TRBV12-3 or TRBV12-4 and TRBJ2-5; 10 nucleotides line up with TRBD2. This CDR3 contains 14 residues. The CDR3 sequence is CASSPSGGVYEQCF. The CDR3 DNA reads as TGTGCCAGCAGCCCTAGCGGGGGAGTCTACGAGCAGTGCTTC.

This clonotype has just a few counts. CDR3 DNA sequence: TGTGCCAGCAATTCACAGGGGAGCTCCTACAATGAGCAGTTCTTC. Its protein is CASNSQGSSYNEQFF. V is TRBV2 and J is TRBJ2-1; 7 bases are a match to TRBD1. Unmatched junction bases numbered 6, after V lost 7 bases and J lost 0 bases. Germline assignment: CDR1 SNHLY and CDR2 FYNNEI. CDR3 length: 15 residues.

The chain carries TRBV20-1 and TRBJ2-5, with 8 bases lining up with TRBD2. The germline gives CDR1 DFQATT, CDR2 SNEGSKA (reference sequence). The CDR3 has 13 amino acids. After removal of 5 bases from V and 3 bases from J, the junction contained 5 bases not matched to a gene. The CDR3 spells CSASAGAKETQYF. The CDR3 DNA sequence: TGCAGTGCTTCAGCGGGGGCAAAAGAGACCCAGTACTTC.

This clonotype occurred a few times. The V gene is TRBV6-1, the J gene TRBJ2-5; tentative D call: TRBD2 (5 bases). Trimming stripped 3 bases from V and 5 bases from J, with 13 bases between. The CDR3 sequence is 14 residues long. CDR1 is MNHNS and CDR2 is SASEGT in the germline V gene. The CDR3 is CASSDRGWEETQYF. The CDR3 nucleotides read TGTGCCAGCAGTGATCGAGGTTGGGAGGAGACCCAGTACTTC.

The V gene is TRBV5-1, the J gene TRBJ2-5, with 11 positions matching TRBD1. CDR3 length: 14 residues. The trim removed 7 bases at V and 5 bases at J, leaving 7 bases unmatched. Germline V lookup: CDR1 SGHRS, CDR2 YFSETQ. In DNA form, the CDR3 reads TGCGCCAGCTCGGGACAGGGGGTGGAGGAGACCCAGTACTTC. This codes for CASSGQGVEETQYF. Full variable domain (missing parts from reference TRBV5-1 and TRBJ2-5): KAGVTQTPRYLIKTRGQQVTLSCSPISGHRSVSWYQQTPGQGLQFLFEYFSETQRNKGNFPGRFSGRQFSNSRSEMNVSTLELGDSALYLCASSGQGVEETQYFGPGTRLLVL.

Here the CDR3 reads CAPCGLEKDIQYF. CDR3 DNA sequence: TGTGCCCCCTGCGGCCTCGAAAAGGACATTCAGTACTTC. J is TRBJ2-4 and V is TRBV6-6; D call uncertain. This CDR3 is 13 amino acids long. Germline CDR1 is MNHNY and CDR2 is SVGAGI (reference sequence). V was pared by 11 bases and J by 8 bases, with 19 bases between.

This clonotype showed up just a few times. The CDR3 DNA sequence: TGTGCCAGCAGCCCCCGGACAGGGTCGGGCGAGCAGTACTTC. Its translation is CASSPRTGSGEQYF. This chain uses TRBV11-2 with TRBJ2-7; TRBD1 aligns across 8 bases. The germline gives CDR1 SGHAT, CDR2 FQNNGV. This CDR3 is 14 amino acids long. The trim removed 5 bases at V and 6 bases at J, leaving 9 bases unmatched.

This chain connects TRBV29-1 to TRBJ2-1; D may match TRBD1 or TRBD2 (6 bases each). The CDR3 extends over 16 amino acids. Germline loops: CDR1 SQVTM, CDR2 ANQGSEA. Between the trimmed V and J ends, which lost 1 base and 3 bases, there was a span of 16 bases. CDR3 bases: TGCAGCGTTGAAGGGAGGAGGGGGGCCCTCTACAATGAGCAGTTCTTC. It translates to CSVEGRRGALYNEQFF.

Only a few counts were recorded for this clonotype. The chain is built from TRBV28 and TRBJ2-7; D perhaps matches TRBD2 (6 bases). The J call may be incorrect, as the DNA end agrees better with TRBJ2-5. This CDR3 comprises 12 residues. Germline CDR1 reads MDHEN; CDR2 reads SYDVKM. The CDR3 coding sequence is TGTGCCAGCTTCGGAGGGGCAGAGACCCAGTACTTC. This sequence encodes CASFGGAETQYF.

The chain combines TRBV2 with TRBJ1-2; no firm D call. This CDR3 has 13 residues. The germline V and J ends were trimmed by 8 bases and 3 bases, with 13 bases remaining between them. CDR1 is SNHLY, CDR2 FYNNEI, per germline. The CDR3 DNA follows: TGTGCCAGCCAAAGGACGAACTACTATGGCTACACCTTC. It encodes CASQRTNYYGYTF.

The CDR3 DNA sequence: TGCGCCAGCAGCGTAGGCGGTGGCAGGGAAGCCTACGAGCAGTACTTC. Protein: CASSVGGGREAYEQYF. The genes are TRBV5-1 and TRBJ2-1, with D possibly being TRBD1 (5 bases). TRBJ2-7 explains the end of the DNA better; the J call may be wrong. The CDR3 is made up of 16 amino acids. Germline loops: CDR1 SGHRS, CDR2 YFSETQ.